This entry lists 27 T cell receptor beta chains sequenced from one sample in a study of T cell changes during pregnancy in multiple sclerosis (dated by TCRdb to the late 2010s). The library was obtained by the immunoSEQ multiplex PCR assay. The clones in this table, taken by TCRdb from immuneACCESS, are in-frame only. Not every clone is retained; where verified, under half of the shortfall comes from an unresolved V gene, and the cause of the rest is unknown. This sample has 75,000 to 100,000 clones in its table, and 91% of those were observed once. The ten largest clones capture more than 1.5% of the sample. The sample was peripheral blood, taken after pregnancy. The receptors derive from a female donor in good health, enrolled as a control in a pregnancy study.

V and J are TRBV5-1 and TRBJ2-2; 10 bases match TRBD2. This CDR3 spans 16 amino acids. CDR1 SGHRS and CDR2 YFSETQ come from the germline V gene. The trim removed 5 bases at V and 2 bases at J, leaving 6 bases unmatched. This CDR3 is CASSFLAGDNTGELFF. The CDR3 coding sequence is TGCGCCAGCAGTTTTCTAGCGGGGGATAACACCGGGGAGCTGTTTTTT.

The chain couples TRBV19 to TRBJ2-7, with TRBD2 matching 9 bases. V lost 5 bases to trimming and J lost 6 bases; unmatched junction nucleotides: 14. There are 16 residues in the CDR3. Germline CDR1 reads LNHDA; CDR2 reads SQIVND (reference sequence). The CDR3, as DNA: TGTGCCAGTAGTCCCCGGGGAGCGGGGGGCCGGGGCGAGCAGTACTTC. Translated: CASSPRGAGGRGEQYF.

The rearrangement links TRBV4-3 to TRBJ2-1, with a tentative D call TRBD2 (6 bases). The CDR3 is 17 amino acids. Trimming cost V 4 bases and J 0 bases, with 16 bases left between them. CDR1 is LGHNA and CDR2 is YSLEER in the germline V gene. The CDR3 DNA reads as TGCGCCAGCAGCCCGGGGGTGGTGGGGAGCTCCTACAATGAGCAGTTCTTC. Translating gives CASSPGVVGSSYNEQFF.

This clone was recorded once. The CDR3 nucleotides read TGTGCCAGCAGCTCGGGAACCGGGACAGGTAATTACGAGCAGTACTTC. Protein: CASSSGTGTGNYEQYF. The genes are TRBV11-2 and TRBJ2-7, with TRBD1 identical over 8 bases. Per germline, CDR1 SGHAT and CDR2 FQNNGV. This CDR3 spans 16 amino acids. J gave up 4 bases and V 4 bases, and 12 bases lay outside the gene matches.

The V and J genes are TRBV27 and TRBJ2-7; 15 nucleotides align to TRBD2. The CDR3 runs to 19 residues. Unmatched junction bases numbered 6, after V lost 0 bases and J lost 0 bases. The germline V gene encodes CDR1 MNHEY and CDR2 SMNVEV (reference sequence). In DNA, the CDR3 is TGTGCCAGCAGTTTATCTGGACTAGCGGGGGGGGGCTTCTCCTACGAGCAGTACTTC. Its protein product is CASSLSGLAGGGFSYEQYF.

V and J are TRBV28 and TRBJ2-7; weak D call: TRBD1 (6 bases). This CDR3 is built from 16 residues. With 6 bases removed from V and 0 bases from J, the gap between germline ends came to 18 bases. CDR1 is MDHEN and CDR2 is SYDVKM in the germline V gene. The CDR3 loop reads CASSLGQGSGSYEQYF. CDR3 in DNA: TGTGCCAGCAGCTTGGGGCAGGGGTCGGGCTCCTACGAGCAGTACTTC.

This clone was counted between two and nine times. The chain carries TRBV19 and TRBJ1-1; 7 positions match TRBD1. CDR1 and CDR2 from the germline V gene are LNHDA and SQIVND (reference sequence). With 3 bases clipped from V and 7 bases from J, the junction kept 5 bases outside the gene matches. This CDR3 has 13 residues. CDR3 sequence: CASSIPGQNEAFF. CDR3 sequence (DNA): TGTGCCAGTAGTATCCCGGGACAGAATGAAGCTTTCTTT.

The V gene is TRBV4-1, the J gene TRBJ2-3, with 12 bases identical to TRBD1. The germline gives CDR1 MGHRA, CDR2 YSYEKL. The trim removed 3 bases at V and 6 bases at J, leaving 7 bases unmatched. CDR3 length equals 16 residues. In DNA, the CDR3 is TGCGCCAGCAGCCACCCGGGACAGGGGGCCGGTGATACGCAGTATTTT. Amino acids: CASSHPGQGAGDTQYF.

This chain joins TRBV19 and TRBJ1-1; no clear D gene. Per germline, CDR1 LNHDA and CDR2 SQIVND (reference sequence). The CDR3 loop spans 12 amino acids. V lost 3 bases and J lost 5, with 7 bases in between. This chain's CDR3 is CASSIGKTEAFF. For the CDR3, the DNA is TGTGCCAGTAGTATCGGGAAGACTGAAGCTTTCTTT.

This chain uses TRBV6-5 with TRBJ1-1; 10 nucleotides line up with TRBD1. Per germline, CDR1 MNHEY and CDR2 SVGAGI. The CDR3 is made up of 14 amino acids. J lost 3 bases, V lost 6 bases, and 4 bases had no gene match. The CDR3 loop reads CASSPDRGYTEAFF. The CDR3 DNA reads TGTGCCAGCAGCCCGGACAGGGGGTACACTGAAGCTTTCTTT.

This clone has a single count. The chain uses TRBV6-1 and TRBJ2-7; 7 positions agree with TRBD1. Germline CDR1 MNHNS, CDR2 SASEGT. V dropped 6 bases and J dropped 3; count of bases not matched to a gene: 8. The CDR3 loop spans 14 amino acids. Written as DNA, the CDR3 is TGTGCCAGCAGCGACAGGGCTGAAGGCTACGAGCAGTACTTC. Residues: CASSDRAEGYEQYF.

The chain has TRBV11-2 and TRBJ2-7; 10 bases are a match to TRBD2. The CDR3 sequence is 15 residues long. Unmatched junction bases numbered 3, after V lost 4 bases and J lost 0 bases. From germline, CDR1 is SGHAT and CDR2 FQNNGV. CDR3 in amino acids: CASSSLAGASYEQYF. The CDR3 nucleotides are TGTGCCAGCAGCTCCCTAGCGGGGGCCTCCTACGAGCAGTACTTC.

The CDR3: CASMRRNTQYF. CDR3 bases: TGTGCCAGCATGAGGAGGAATACGCAGTATTTT. The chain links TRBV6-6 to TRBJ2-3; tentative D call: TRBD2 (5 bases). Germline V gene sequence: CDR1 MNHNY, CDR2 SVGAGI (reference sequence). The germline V and J ends were trimmed by 7 bases and 7 bases, with 9 bases remaining between them. CDR3 length equals 11 residues.

Here the CDR3 DNA reads TGCGCCAGCAGCTTGAGGACAGTGAACACTGAAGCTTTCTTT. This translates into CASSLRTVNTEAFF. The chain recombines TRBV5-1 with TRBJ1-1; a weak D match, TRBD1 (6 bases). Germline V CDR1 and CDR2: SGHRS, YFSETQ. V lost 1 base to trimming and J lost 0 bases, with 7 bases between them. This CDR3 is 14 amino acids long.

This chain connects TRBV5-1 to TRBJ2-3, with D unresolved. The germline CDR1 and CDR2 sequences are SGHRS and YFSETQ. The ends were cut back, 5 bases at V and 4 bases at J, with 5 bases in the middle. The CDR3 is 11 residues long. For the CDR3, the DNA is TGCGCCAGCAGTGTCTCAGATACGCAGTATTTT. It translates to CASSVSDTQYF.

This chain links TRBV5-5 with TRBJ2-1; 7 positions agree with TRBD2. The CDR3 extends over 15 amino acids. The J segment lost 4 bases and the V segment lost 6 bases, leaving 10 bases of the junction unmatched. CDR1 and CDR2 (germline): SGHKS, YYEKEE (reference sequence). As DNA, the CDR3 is TGTGCCAGCACCCTGGGAGGGAACCTATACAATGAGCAGTTCTTC. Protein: CASTLGGNLYNEQFF.

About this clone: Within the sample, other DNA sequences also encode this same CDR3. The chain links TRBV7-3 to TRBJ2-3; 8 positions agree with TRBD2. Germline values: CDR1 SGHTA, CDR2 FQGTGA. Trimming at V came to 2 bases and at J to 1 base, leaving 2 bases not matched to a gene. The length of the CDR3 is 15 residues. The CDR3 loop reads CASSLLGGGTDTQYF. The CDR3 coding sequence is TGTGCCAGCAGCTTACTCGGGGGGGGCACAGATACGCAGTATTTT.

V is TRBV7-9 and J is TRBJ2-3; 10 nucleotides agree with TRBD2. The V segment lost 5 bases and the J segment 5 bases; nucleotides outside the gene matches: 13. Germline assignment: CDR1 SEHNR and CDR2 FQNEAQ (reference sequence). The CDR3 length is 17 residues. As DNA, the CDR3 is TGTGCCAGCAGCCCCGGGACTAGCGATTGGGTCGGAGATACGCAGTATTTT. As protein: CASSPGTSDWVGDTQYF.

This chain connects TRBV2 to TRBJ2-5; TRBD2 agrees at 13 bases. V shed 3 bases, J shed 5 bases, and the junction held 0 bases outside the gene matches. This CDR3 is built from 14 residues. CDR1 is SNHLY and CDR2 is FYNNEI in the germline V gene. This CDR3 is CASSEGLAGETQYF. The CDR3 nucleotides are TGTGCCAGCAGTGAGGGACTAGCGGGGGAGACCCAGTACTTC.

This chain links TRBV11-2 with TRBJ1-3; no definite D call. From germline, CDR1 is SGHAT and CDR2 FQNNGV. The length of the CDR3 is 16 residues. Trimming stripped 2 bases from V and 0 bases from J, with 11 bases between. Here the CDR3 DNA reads TGTGCCAGCAGCTTACTCGGGGAGAGCTCTGGAAACACCATATATTTT. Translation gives CASSLLGESSGNTIYF.

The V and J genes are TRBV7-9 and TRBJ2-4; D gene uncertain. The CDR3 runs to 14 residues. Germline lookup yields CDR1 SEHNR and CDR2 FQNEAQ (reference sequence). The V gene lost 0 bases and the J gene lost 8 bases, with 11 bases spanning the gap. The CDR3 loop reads CASSLAGRIDIQYF. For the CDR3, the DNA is TGTGCCAGCAGCTTAGCGGGCAGAATAGACATTCAGTACTTC.

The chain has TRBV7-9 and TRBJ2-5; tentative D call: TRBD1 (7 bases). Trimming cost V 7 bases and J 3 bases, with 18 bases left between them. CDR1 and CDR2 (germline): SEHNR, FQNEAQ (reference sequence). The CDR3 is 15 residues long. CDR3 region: CASTSRGDRKETQYF. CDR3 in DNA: TGTGCCAGCACCTCTAGGGGGGACAGAAAAGAGACCCAGTACTTC.

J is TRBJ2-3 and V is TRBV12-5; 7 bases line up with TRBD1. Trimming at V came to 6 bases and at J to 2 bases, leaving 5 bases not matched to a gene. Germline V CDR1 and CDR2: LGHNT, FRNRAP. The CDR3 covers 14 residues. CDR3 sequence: CASGLGQTTDTQYF. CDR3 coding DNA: TGTGCTAGTGGCCTGGGACAGACCACAGATACGCAGTATTTT. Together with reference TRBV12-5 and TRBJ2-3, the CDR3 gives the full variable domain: DARVTQTPRHKVTEMGQEVTMRCQPILGHNTVFWYRQTMMQGLELLAYFRNRAPLDDSGMPKDRFSAEMPDATLATLKIQPSEPRDSAVYFCASGLGQTTDTQYFGPGTRLTVL.

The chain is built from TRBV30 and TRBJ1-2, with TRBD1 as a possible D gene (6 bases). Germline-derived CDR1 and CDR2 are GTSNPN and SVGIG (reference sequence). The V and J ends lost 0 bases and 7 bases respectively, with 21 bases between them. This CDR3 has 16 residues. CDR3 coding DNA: TGTGCCTGGAGTGTCAGGGCAGGGGTGGTTATAGGTGGCTACACCTTC. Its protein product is CAWSVRAGVVIGGYTF.

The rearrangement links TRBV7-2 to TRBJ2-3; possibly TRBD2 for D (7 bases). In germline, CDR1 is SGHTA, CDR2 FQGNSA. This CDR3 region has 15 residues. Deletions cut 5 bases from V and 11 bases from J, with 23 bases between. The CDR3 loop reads CASSIEGRGAFKQYF. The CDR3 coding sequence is TGTGCCAGCAGCATAGAGGGTCGGGGGGCCTTCAAGCAGTATTTT.

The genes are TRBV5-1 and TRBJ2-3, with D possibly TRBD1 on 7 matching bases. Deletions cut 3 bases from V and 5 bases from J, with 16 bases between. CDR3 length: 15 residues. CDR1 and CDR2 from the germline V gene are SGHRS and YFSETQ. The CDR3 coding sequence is TGCGCCAGCAGCTCCAAGGGGGCGCGGGGAGATACGCAGTATTTT. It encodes CASSSKGARGDTQYF.

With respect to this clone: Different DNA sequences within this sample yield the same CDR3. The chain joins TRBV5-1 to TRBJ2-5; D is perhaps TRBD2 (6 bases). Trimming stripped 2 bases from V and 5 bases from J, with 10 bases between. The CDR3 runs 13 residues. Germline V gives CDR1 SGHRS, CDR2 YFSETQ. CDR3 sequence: CASSLGGGETQYF. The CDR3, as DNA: TGCGCCAGCAGCTTAGGTGGGGGGGAGACCCAGTACTTC.